These 22 T cell receptor beta chains were all obtained from the same sample, sequenced in a study of neoadjuvant anti-PD-1 for oral cavity cancer. As to time point: after neoadjuvant nivolumab, at surgical resection. Measured with immunoSEQ multiplex PCR; TCRdb has only the in-frame clones, and not every one. The repertoire holds approximately 15,000 clones, with approximately 40% as singletons. Specimen: tumor tissue, collected after nivolumab (anti-PD-1) treatment. Receptor source: a person between 35 and 79 years old with oral cavity squamous cell carcinoma.

This sequence joins TRBV29-1 and TRBJ1-4, with a weak D call TRBD1 (5 bases). CDR3 length equals 13 residues. V lost 6 bases and J 2 bases, leaving 10 bases between the germline ends. Germline lookup yields CDR1 SQVTM and CDR2 ANQGSEA. CDR3 residues: CSVREITNEKLFF. The CDR3 DNA sequence: TGCAGCGTCAGGGAGATTACTAATGAAAAACTGTTTTTT. Combining the CDR3 with reference TRBV29-1 and TRBJ1-4 gives the whole variable domain SAVISQKPSRDICQRGTSLTIQCQVDSQVTMMFWYRQQPGQSLTLIATANQGSEATYESGFVIDKFPISRPNLTFSTLTVSNMSPEDSSIYLCSVREITNEKLFFGSGTQLSVL.

CDR3 loop: CASSFEGRGASDTQYF. The DNA of the CDR3 is TGTGCCAGCAGTTTCGAGGGGCGGGGGGCGTCCGATACGCAGTATTTT. The gene calls are TRBV27 and TRBJ2-3; 8 bases map to TRBD2. There are 16 residues in the CDR3. Trimming removed 3 bases from V and 6 bases from J; junction bases left unmatched: 11. Germline CDR1 is MNHEY and CDR2 is SMNVEV (reference sequence).

The chain is built from TRBV7-2 and TRBJ1-2; D not certain. The CDR3 is 13 residues long. The V end lost 1 base, the J end lost 2 bases, and 5 bases lay between the germline ends. Germline V lookup: CDR1 SGHTA, CDR2 FQGNSA. The CDR3 sequence is CASSLGTNYGYTF. DNA for the CDR3: TGTGCCAGCAGCTTAGGTACGAACTATGGCTACACCTTC.

Of note for this clone: Within the sample, other DNA sequences also encode this same CDR3. The chain carries TRBV7-9 and TRBJ1-5, with 9 nucleotides matching TRBD1. The germline gives CDR1 SEHNR, CDR2 FQNEAQ (reference sequence). CDR3 length equals 15 residues. V lost 6 bases, J lost 4 bases, and 7 bases stayed unmatched. This CDR3 is CASSRSGTGNQPQHF. For the CDR3, the DNA is TGTGCCAGCAGTCGATCCGGGACAGGGAATCAGCCCCAGCATTTT.

The gene calls are TRBV27 and TRBJ2-1; D is uncertain. V was shortened by 3 bases and J by 1 base, with 7 bases between the two germline ends. Germline-derived CDR1 and CDR2 are MNHEY and SMNVEV (reference sequence). The CDR3 length is 14 residues. This CDR3 is CASSFGGSYNEQFF. CDR3 in DNA: TGTGCCAGCAGTTTTGGCGGTTCCTACAATGAGCAGTTCTTC.

This clone has a handful of counts. CDR3 in amino acids: CASGSGAGGPADTQYF. Written as DNA, the CDR3 is TGCGCCAGCGGAAGCGGCGCGGGGGGGCCTGCAGATACGCAGTATTTT. The V and J genes are TRBV5-1 and TRBJ2-3; TRBD2 agrees at 9 bases. CDR3 length: 16 amino acids. The ends lost 7 bases at V and 4 bases at J; junction bases unmatched: 13. Germline-derived CDR1 and CDR2 are SGHRS and YFSETQ.

This clone was picked up one time. This chain links TRBV28 with TRBJ1-1, with 9 bases aligning to TRBD1. CDR1 MDHEN and CDR2 SYDVKM come from the germline V gene. V lost 3 bases to trimming and J lost 12 bases; unmatched junction nucleotides: 11. The CDR3 is 14 amino acids. This chain's CDR3 is CASSLGTGFIRSFF. As DNA, the CDR3 is TGTGCCAGCAGTTTGGGGACAGGGTTTATACGGTCTTTCTTT.

The V gene is TRBV6-5, the J gene TRBJ1-2; no clear D gene. Germline loops: CDR1 MNHEY, CDR2 SVGAGI. There are 14 residues in the CDR3. V was trimmed by 6 bases and J by 1 base, leaving 12 bases between them. The chain's CDR3 is CASSTDMFNYGYTF. The CDR3 bases are TGTGCCAGCAGCACCGACATGTTTAACTATGGCTACACCTTC.

The chain links TRBV2 to TRBJ1-2; tentative D call: TRBD1 (6 bases). CDR3 size: 13 residues. V was clipped by 6 bases and J by 6 bases, with 14 bases between them. Germline V CDR1 and CDR2: SNHLY, FYNNEI. The CDR3 bases are TGTGCCAGCAGAACGGACAGTTGGGATGGCTACACCTTC. Protein product: CASRTDSWDGYTF. Combining the CDR3 with reference TRBV2 and TRBJ1-2 gives the whole variable domain EPEVTQTPSHQVTQMGQEVILRCVPISNHLYFYWYRQILGQKVEFLVSFYNNEISEKSEIFDDQFSVERPDGSNFTLKIRSTKLEDSAMYFCASRTDSWDGYTFGSGTRLTVV.

This chain joins TRBV7-2 and TRBJ1-3; D call uncertain. Deletions cut 0 bases from V and 2 bases from J, with 8 bases between. Germline assignment: CDR1 SGHTA and CDR2 FQGNSA. CDR3 length: 15 amino acids. The CDR3 loop reads CASSLAGGTGNTIYF. The CDR3 DNA reads as TGTGCCAGCAGCTTAGCAGGTGGTACTGGAAACACCATATATTTT.

The chain couples TRBV28 to TRBJ2-2, with a weak D call TRBD2 (6 bases). Germline V gene data show CDR1 as MDHEN and CDR2 as SYDVKM. The CDR3 spans 14 residues. V shed 6 bases and J shed 5 bases, with 13 bases lying between them. CDR3 residues: CASRRPLATGELFF. The CDR3 DNA reads as TGTGCCAGCAGACGGCCCCTAGCGACCGGGGAGCTGTTTTTT.

The chain combines TRBV29-1 with TRBJ1-3, with D tentatively TRBD1 (5 bases). Looked up from germline, CDR1 is SQVTM and CDR2 is ANQGSEA. Deletions cut 7 bases from V and 0 bases from J, with 13 bases between. The length of the CDR3 is 14 residues. DNA of the CDR3: TGCAGCGGAGGGGACCGTAGCTCTGGAAACACCATATATTTT. Protein sequence: CSGGDRSSGNTIYF.

The table lists this clone with a count of one. J is TRBJ2-1 and V is TRBV9, with D possibly TRBD2 on 6 matching bases. Germline V gene sequence: CDR1 SGDLS, CDR2 YYNGEE. The CDR3 has 13 amino acids. Trimming took off 4 bases at V and 9 bases at J, with 14 bases between the two ends. The CDR3 is CASSLTSMGEQFF. CDR3 coding DNA: TGTGCCAGCAGCCTCACTAGCATGGGTGAGCAGTTCTTC.

CDR3 DNA: TGTGCCAGCAGCCTGGGAAGGGGGCATGGGATGAATGAGCAGTTCTTC. This translates into CASSLGRGHGMNEQFF. The chain is built from TRBV5-5 and TRBJ2-1; TRBD1 matches at 7 bases. This CDR3 is built from 16 residues. Germline CDR1 is SGHKS and CDR2 is YYEKEE (reference sequence). The trim removed 4 bases at V and 7 bases at J, leaving 14 bases unmatched. Complete variable domain (other parts from reference TRBV5-5 and TRBJ2-1): DAGVTQSPTHLIKTRGQQVTLRCSPISGHKSVSWYQQVLGQGPQFIFQYYEKEERGRGNFPDRFSARQFPNYSSELNVNALLLGDSALYLCASSLGRGHGMNEQFFGPGTRLTVL.

The chain uses TRBV5-5 and TRBJ2-2; TRBD1 or TRBD2 may be the D gene (5 bases each). The CDR3 runs to 13 residues. The germline gives CDR1 SGHKS, CDR2 YYEKEE (reference sequence). V dropped 4 bases and J dropped 6 bases, with 10 bases sitting between them. CDR3 nucleotide sequence: TGTGCCAGCAGCCCGGTGGGGGCCGGGGAGCTGTTTTTT. Translating gives CASSPVGAGELFF.

The chain recombines TRBV14 with TRBJ2-1; 8 bases map to TRBD1. The ends lost 2 bases at V and 9 bases at J; junction bases unmatched: 3. There are 13 residues in the CDR3. Germline V CDR1 and CDR2: SGHDN, FVKESK. This chain's CDR3 is CASSQQGAGEQFF. CDR3 nucleotides: TGTGCCAGCAGCCAACAGGGGGCCGGTGAGCAGTTCTTC. The whole variable domain, remainder taken from reference TRBV14 and TRBJ2-1, is EAGVTQFPSHSVIEKGQTVTLRCDPISGHDNLYWYRRVMGKEIKFLLHFVKESKQDESGMPNNRFLAERTGGTYSTLKVQPAELEDSGVYFCASSQQGAGEQFFGPGTRLTVL.

The chain uses TRBV4-3 and TRBJ1-1; D may be TRBD1 (5 bases). Trimming removed 5 bases at V and 0 bases at J, with 10 bases between. This CDR3 has 14 residues. The germline V gene encodes CDR1 LGHNA and CDR2 YSLEER. The CDR3 loop reads CASSERGLNTEAFF. DNA of the CDR3: TGCGCCAGCAGCGAAAGGGGCCTGAACACTGAAGCTTTCTTT.

The genes are TRBV2 and TRBJ1-2; D is unclear. The CDR3 is 14 amino acids. V lost 4 bases and J lost 2, with 11 bases in between. CDR1 and CDR2 from the germline V gene are SNHLY and FYNNEI. Here the CDR3 DNA reads TGTGCCAGCAGTGGTGCCAGCGGGAACTATGGCTACACCTTC. Translation gives CASSGASGNYGYTF.

The chain is built from TRBV29-1 and TRBJ2-5; D is perhaps TRBD1 (5 bases). From germline, CDR1 is SQVTM and CDR2 ANQGSEA. This CDR3 is built from 17 residues. Trimming took 3 bases from V and 5 from J, leaving 25 bases between them. CDR3 in DNA: TGCAGCGTTGATCTCCCCCCCCCATTGGGGCGTGGGGAGACCCAGTACTTC. Translation gives CSVDLPPPLGRGETQYF. Supplemented by reference TRBV29-1 and TRBJ2-5, the full variable domain reads SAVISQKPSRDICQRGTSLTIQCQVDSQVTMMFWYRQQPGQSLTLIATANQGSEATYESGFVIDKFPISRPNLTFSTLTVSNMSPEDSSIYLCSVDLPPPLGRGETQYFGPGTRLLVL.

This chain links TRBV7-2 with TRBJ2-7, with TRBD2 as a possible D gene (5 bases). Germline V gives CDR1 SGHTA, CDR2 FQGNSA. This CDR3 spans 13 amino acids. Trimming pared 3 bases from V and 8 bases from J, leaving 14 bases between. CDR3 residues: CASSLEERRQQYF. The DNA of the CDR3 is TGTGCCAGCAGCTTGGAGGAGAGACGCCAGCAGTACTTC.

V is TRBV6-5 and J is TRBJ2-7, with TRBD2 identical over 9 bases. CDR1 and CDR2 from the germline V gene are MNHEY and SVGAGI. Unmatched junction bases numbered 8, after V lost 4 bases and J lost 4 bases. The CDR3 covers 15 residues. CDR3 sequence: CASSSRVAGVYEQYF. CDR3 coding DNA: TGTGCCAGCAGTTCTCGAGTAGCGGGGGTGTACGAGCAGTACTTC.

The genes are TRBV5-1 and TRBJ1-1; unclear D gene. Trimming shortened V by 5 bases and J by 2 bases, and 13 bases separated the two germline ends. Germline CDR1 and CDR2: SGHRS and YFSETQ. CDR3 length: 14 residues. The CDR3 DNA is TGCGCCAGCAGGGGGTTAGGAGATAACACTGAAGCTTTCTTT. Translation: CASRGLGDNTEAFF. Full variable domain (rest looked up from reference TRBV5-1 and TRBJ1-1): KAGVTQTPRYLIKTRGQQVTLSCSPISGHRSVSWYQQTPGQGLQFLFEYFSETQRNKGNFPGRFSGRQFSNSRSEMNVSTLELGDSALYLCASRGLGDNTEAFFGQGTRLTVV.